The next 31 T cell receptor beta chains were all read from a single sample in a study of blood T cell repertoires in COVID-19. Sequenced by immunoSEQ multiplex PCR; TCRdb stores in-frame clones only, minus some. The table records roughly 130,000 clones, over 85% of them present only once. The sequenced sample was peripheral blood. These receptors were obtained from a man aged 50-59 years with active COVID-19.

The chain combines TRBV7-9 with TRBJ2-7; 8 nucleotides align to TRBD1. CDR1 is SEHNR, CDR2 FQNEAQ, per germline (reference sequence). Unmatched junction bases numbered 10, after V lost 4 bases and J lost 2 bases. The CDR3 totals 16 residues. The CDR3 sequence is CASSSSPGQATYEQYF. The CDR3 nucleotides read TGTGCCAGCAGCTCCTCCCCGGGACAGGCTACCTACGAGCAGTACTTC. Full variable domain (remainder filled in from reference TRBV7-9 and TRBJ2-7): DTGVSQNPRHKITKRGQNVTFRCDPISEHNRLYWYRQTLGQGPEFLTYFQNEAQLEKSRLLSDRFSAERPKGSFSTLEIQRTEQGDSAMYLCASSSSPGQATYEQYFGPGTRLTVT.

V and J are TRBV14 and TRBJ2-5, with 11 bases that match TRBD2. Trimming took 1 base from V and 6 from J; bases not matched to a gene: 7. The germline V gene encodes CDR1 SGHDN and CDR2 FVKESK. The CDR3 is made up of 16 amino acids. The CDR3 sequence is CASSQALAGVSKTQYF. Written as DNA, the CDR3 is TGTGCCAGCAGCCAAGCACTAGCGGGAGTGTCAAAGACCCAGTACTTC.

The V call is TRBV7-2, the J call TRBJ2-5; D unresolved. V was clipped by 0 bases and J by 3 bases, with 8 bases between them. Germline values: CDR1 SGHTA, CDR2 FQGNSA. CDR3 length: 14 amino acids. The DNA for the CDR3 is TGTGCCAGCAGCTTAGCTGGCCCGAAAGAGACCCAGTACTTC. It specifies CASSLAGPKETQYF.

The gene calls are TRBV7-9 and TRBJ2-7; TRBD1 matches 10 bases. Trimming cost V 5 bases and J 4 bases; bases outside gene matches: 14. Germline V gene sequence: CDR1 SEHNR, CDR2 FQNEAQ (reference sequence). This CDR3 is 17 amino acids long. The DNA for the CDR3 is TGTGCCAGCAGCCGCGGGACAGGGGACCCCTCGCGGTACGAGCAGTACTTC. Translating gives CASSRGTGDPSRYEQYF.

The genes are TRBV5-8 and TRBJ1-2; possibly TRBD1 for D (6 bases). Trimming cost V 4 bases and J 4 bases, with 17 bases left between them. CDR3 size: 15 residues. In germline, CDR1 is SGHTS, CDR2 YDEGEE. The chain's CDR3 is CASSHAGRGPYGYTF. In DNA, the CDR3 is TGTGCCAGCAGCCACGCCGGCAGGGGACCCTATGGCTACACCTTC.

The chain uses TRBV19 and TRBJ2-3, with 11 bases lining up with TRBD2. The CDR3 extends over 18 amino acids. Germline lookup yields CDR1 LNHDA and CDR2 SQIVND (reference sequence). V lost 5 bases, J lost 1 base, and 11 bases stayed unmatched. The CDR3 region has the DNA TGTGCCAGTAGTTCAAAGGGAACTAGCGGGGGTCGCACAGATACGCAGTATTTT. Its translation is CASSSKGTSGGRTDTQYF.

This chain connects TRBV28 to TRBJ2-3, with 8 positions matching TRBD2. V was pared by 3 bases and J by 2 bases, with 7 bases of the junction left unmatched. Germline CDR1 is MDHEN and CDR2 is SYDVKM. CDR3 length equals 16 residues. The CDR3 region has the DNA TGTGCCAGCAGTTTCGCGGGACTAGGGTACACAGATACGCAGTATTTT. Its translation: CASSFAGLGYTDTQYF.

This sequence joins TRBV6-5 and TRBJ1-6; D remains ambiguous. The CDR3 is made up of 12 amino acids. Germline values: CDR1 MNHEY, CDR2 SVGAGI. V lost 6 bases to trimming and J lost 7 bases, with 7 bases between them. The CDR3 DNA reads as TGTGCCAGCAGACTTGTAAATTCACCCCTCCACTTT. Its protein product is CASRLVNSPLHF.

This clone has a single count. The genes are TRBV5-4 and TRBJ1-5, with 9 nucleotides matching TRBD1. The germline V gene has CDR1 SGHNT and CDR2 YYREEE (reference sequence). CDR3 length: 17 residues. V dropped 0 bases and J dropped 6; count of bases not matched to a gene: 10. CDR3 in amino acids: CASSLGPTGGPSQPQHF. As DNA, the CDR3 is TGTGCCAGCAGCTTGGGACCGACAGGGGGGCCCAGTCAGCCCCAGCATTTT.

The chain employs TRBV6-5 and TRBJ2-7; TRBD2 aligns across 8 bases. CDR3 size: 13 residues. The V segment lost 6 bases and the J segment 4 bases; nucleotides outside the gene matches: 5. Germline CDR1 is MNHEY and CDR2 is SVGAGI. The CDR3 bases are TGTGCCAGCAGGATACCGGGGGGGTACGAGCAGTACGTC. It encodes CASRIPGGYEQYV.

The V and J genes are TRBV19 and TRBJ1-5; TRBD1 matches at 9 bases. Germline CDR1 reads LNHDA; CDR2 reads SQIVND (reference sequence). The CDR3 length is 16 residues. Unmatched junction bases numbered 12, after V lost 7 bases and J lost 5 bases. CDR3 coding DNA: TGTGCCAGTAACCCGGGACAGGGAAAAAGGGATCAGCCCCAGCATTTT. The encoded protein is CASNPGQGKRDQPQHF.

This chain uses TRBV7-8 with TRBJ2-1; D remains unclear. Germline CDR1 SGHVS, CDR2 FQNEAQ. Trimming removed 5 bases at V and 5 bases at J, with 16 bases between. The CDR3 has 15 amino acids. The CDR3 protein is CASSRPTSIHNEQFF. The CDR3 DNA sequence: TGTGCCAGCAGCCGACCAACTTCGATCCACAATGAGCAGTTCTTC.

The gene calls are TRBV27 and TRBJ2-7; 9 bases are shared with TRBD2. The germline V gene encodes CDR1 MNHEY and CDR2 SMNVEV (reference sequence). This CDR3 contains 16 residues. Losses at the gene ends were 7 bases for V and 3 bases for J; bases not matched to a gene: 13. CDR3 sequence: CASIQAGGEKNYEQYF. The DNA of the CDR3 is TGTGCCAGCATCCAAGCGGGGGGCGAAAAAAACTACGAGCAGTACTTC.

This clone was counted once. The chain is built from TRBV11-3 and TRBJ2-2, with D possibly being TRBD2 (6 bases). CDR1 SGHNT and CDR2 YENEEA come from the germline V gene. This CDR3 spans 14 amino acids. Trimming removed 4 bases from V and 7 bases from J, with 13 bases in between. The CDR3 bases are TGTGCCAGCAGCTCAATGTCGGGGGTCGGGGAGCTGTTTTTT. Its translation: CASSSMSGVGELFF.

The genes are TRBV14 and TRBJ2-3, with 8 bases lining up with TRBD2. V was pared by 0 bases and J by 2 bases, with 10 bases of the junction left unmatched. Per germline, CDR1 SGHDN and CDR2 FVKESK. This CDR3 has 18 residues. The CDR3 reads CASSQDPPGGGYTDTQYF. CDR3 in DNA: TGTGCCAGCAGCCAAGACCCCCCGGGCGGGGGGTACACAGATACGCAGTATTTT.

The genes are TRBV3-1 (or the pseudogene TRBV3-2) and TRBJ2-5, with TRBD1 matching 7 bases. The germline V gene has CDR1 LGHDT and CDR2 YNNKEL (reference sequence). The CDR3 extends over 16 amino acids. With V trimmed by 2 bases and J by 1 base, 7 bases remained unmatched. DNA of the CDR3: TGTGCCAGCAGCCAAAGAAGGGGGCCCTCCCAAGAGACCCAGTACTTC. It yields the protein CASSQRRGPSQETQYF.

The chain employs TRBV6-1 and TRBJ1-1, with D unresolved. Trimming cost V 6 bases and J 5 bases, with 13 bases left between them. The length of the CDR3 is 13 residues. CDR1 and CDR2 (germline): MNHNS, SASEGT. CDR3 amino acids: CASSRGYLTEAFF. Here the CDR3 DNA reads TGTGCCAGCAGCCGAGGATATCTGACTGAAGCTTTCTTT.

The chain recombines TRBV19 with TRBJ2-1; 7 nucleotides match TRBD1. V lost 4 bases, J lost 1 base, and 4 bases stayed unmatched. Germline lookup yields CDR1 LNHDA and CDR2 SQIVND (reference sequence). The CDR3 loop spans 15 amino acids. The CDR3 loop is CASSNTGVSYNEQFF. In DNA form, the CDR3 reads TGTGCCAGTAGTAATACAGGGGTGTCCTACAATGAGCAGTTCTTC.

The CDR3 spells CSAGPRDTQYF. The CDR3 DNA reads as TGCAGTGCTGGCCCCCGAGATACGCAGTATTTT. The chain is built from TRBV20-1 and TRBJ2-3; D gene ambiguous. Per the germline V gene, CDR1 is DFQATT and CDR2 is SNEGSKA (reference sequence). Trimming pared 5 bases from V and 5 bases from J, leaving 8 bases between. This CDR3 region has 11 residues.

This sequence joins TRBV4-2 and TRBJ2-2; maybe TRBD2 (6 bases). There are 16 residues in the CDR3. Between the trimmed V and J ends, which lost 1 base and 7 bases, there was a span of 16 bases. CDR1 and CDR2 (germline): LGHNA, YNFKEQ. The chain's CDR3 is CASSQVKAGSFGELFF. The CDR3 nucleotides are TGTGCCAGCAGCCAAGTAAAGGCGGGATCCTTCGGGGAGCTGTTTTTT.

The chain uses TRBV5-6 and TRBJ2-5, with D perhaps matching TRBD1 (6 bases). V was shortened by 0 bases and J by 7 bases, with 19 bases between the two germline ends. From germline, CDR1 is SGHDT and CDR2 YYEEEE. The CDR3 extends over 16 amino acids. The CDR3, as DNA: TGTGCCAGCAGCTTGGGAGGGACGGGAACAGGGAGGACCCAGTACTTC. It yields the protein CASSLGGTGTGRTQYF.

This clone has a single count. The chain couples TRBV15 to TRBJ2-3, with D possibly being TRBD2 (6 bases). The CDR3 loop spans 16 amino acids. CDR1 and CDR2 (germline): LNHNV, YYDKDF (reference sequence). Trimming took 6 bases from V and 4 from J, leaving 20 bases between them. The CDR3 region has the DNA TGTGCCACCAGTTATAGGGTGGTAGCGGCGTCAGATACGCAGTATTTT. Translation: CATSYRVVAASDTQYF.

This rearrangement joins TRBV5-1 to TRBJ1-1, with D maybe TRBD1 (6 bases). V gave up 4 bases and J gave up 5 bases, with 21 bases separating them. The CDR3 runs to 16 residues. Germline V gives CDR1 SGHRS, CDR2 YFSETQ. DNA of the CDR3: TGCGCCAGCAGCCCCGATGTGACAGGAAGAGGGACTGAAGCTTTCTTT. It yields the protein CASSPDVTGRGTEAFF.

The CDR3 spells CASSPDSAANYGYTF. The CDR3 DNA follows: TGTGCCAGCTCACCAGACAGCGCTGCTAACTATGGCTACACCTTC. This chain joins TRBV18 and TRBJ1-2, with D possibly TRBD1 on 5 matching bases. The germline CDR1 and CDR2 sequences are KGHSH and LQKENI. V was trimmed by 2 bases and J by 0 bases, leaving 10 bases between them. The CDR3 extends over 15 amino acids.

V and J are TRBV6-1 and TRBJ2-7, with 9 nucleotides matching TRBD1. The CDR3 is 15 residues long. Germline CDR1 MNHNS, CDR2 SASEGT. V trimming: 3 bases; J trimming: 6 bases; junction bases outside the gene matches: 9. The CDR3 region is CASSDGGQGTGEQYV. As DNA, the CDR3 is TGTGCCAGCAGTGACGGGGGACAGGGAACGGGCGAGCAGTACGTC.

The J gene is TRBJ1-3, the V gene TRBV5-4; the match to TRBD1 covers 8 bases. The CDR3 totals 13 residues. Germline V gene lookup returns CDR1 SGHNT and CDR2 YYREEE (reference sequence). J was trimmed by 13 bases and V by 2 bases; bases with no gene match: 8. The CDR3 sequence: CASSFIGDRKIYF. The CDR3 nucleotides are TGTGCCAGCAGCTTCATTGGGGACAGGAAGATATATTTT.

This clone was observed a single time. In nucleotides, the CDR3 is TGTGCCAGCAGCCAAGCTTGGGGGGATCAGCCCCAGCATTTT. This encodes CASSQAWGDQPQHF. The rearrangement uses TRBV3-1 (or the pseudogene TRBV3-2) and TRBJ1-5; possibly TRBD1 for D (5 bases). Germline CDR1 is LGHDT and CDR2 is YNNKEL (reference sequence). This CDR3 contains 14 residues. Trimming pared 1 base from V and 5 bases from J, leaving 9 bases between.

The rearrangement uses TRBV5-6 and TRBJ2-3; D unresolved. The germline CDR1 and CDR2 sequences are SGHDT and YYEEEE. Deletions cut 6 bases from V and 2 bases from J, with 13 bases between. The CDR3 is 14 amino acids. CDR3: CASIPGGHTDTQYF. The CDR3 nucleotides are TGTGCCAGCATCCCTGGTGGCCACACAGATACGCAGTATTTT.

CDR3 residues: CATSDQSYGYTF. The CDR3 DNA sequence: TGTGCCACCAGTGATCAGTCGTATGGCTACACCTTC. The chain joins TRBV24-1 to TRBJ1-2; D unclear. Looked up from germline, CDR1 is KGHDR and CDR2 is SFDVKD. Trimming left V 3 bases short and J 5 bases short, with 6 bases between. The CDR3 consists of 12 residues.

The J gene is TRBJ2-3, the V gene TRBV2, with D maybe TRBD2 (5 bases). CDR3 length: 14 amino acids. V lost 3 bases and J 6 bases, leaving 13 bases between the germline ends. Germline V gene sequence: CDR1 SNHLY, CDR2 FYNNEI. In DNA, the CDR3 is TGTGCCAGCAGTGAGGGAGCCCATGGGGATACGCAGTATTTT. Translation gives CASSEGAHGDTQYF.

This clone was seen a few times. This chain connects TRBV29-1 to TRBJ1-4; D is undetermined. The CDR3 runs 12 residues. Germline CDR1 and CDR2: SQVTM and ANQGSEA. Deletions cut 4 bases from V and 8 bases from J, with 11 bases between. In DNA, the CDR3 is TGCAGCGTTGGGAGAAATGGGGAAAAACTGTTTTTT. The encoded protein is CSVGRNGEKLFF.